This T cell receptor beta chain was sequenced during a study of shared clonotypes between healthy human individuals. The deep-level immunoSEQ assay was used. Clones were sequenced by immunoSEQ multiplex PCR, and TCRdb holds only the in-frame ones, with some missing. Of 1,400,000 or so clones in the sample, less than 99% were seen once. As concerns this clone: Its antigen remains unidentified. Other DNA sequences in this sample translate to the same CDR3.

Study-level findings and limits: Generally, naive subsets came out with larger estimated richness than memory subsets.

Germline CDR1 is SGHRS and CDR2 is YFSETQ. Deletions cut 2 bases from V and 0 bases from J, with 9 bases between. The CDR3 is made up of 14 amino acids. V gene TRBV5-1 combines with J gene TRBJ2-7; D is possibly TRBD1 (6 bases). Sequencing input: naive CD4+ T cells sorted from blood. Sample subset: CD45RA+ positively selected. The receptor was derived from a man aged 25-45 years in good health. The CDR3 loop is CASSLTGSSYEQYF. The CDR3, as DNA: TGCGCCAGCAGCTTAACAGGGAGCTCCTACGAGCAGTACTTC.